Sequencing of this T cell receptor beta chain was carried out in a study of blood T cell repertoires in COVID-19. About the research overall: COVID-19 samples from acute and convalescent phases originated in the United States, Italy and Spain. In each case, the material was cDNA or gDNA derived from T cells, B-cell-depleted T cells, or PBMCs.

Germline values: CDR1 SGHVS, CDR2 FNYEAQ. V gave up 3 bases and J gave up 4 bases; unmatched junction bases: 15. CDR3 length: 18 amino acids. Cohort 3 donors were reported recovered after two negative PCRs, clearance, or symptom resolution. Profiled with immunoSEQ multiplex PCR; TCRdb holds only in-frame clones, not every one. The sample shows 300,000 to 450,000 clones, over 75% of them seen only once. The source is a man aged 18-30 years who had recovered from COVID-19. The chain couples TRBV7-6 to TRBJ2-1; 7 bases are shared with TRBD2. Sequenced sample: PBMCs or T cells enriched from blood (not recorded which). Here the CDR3 reads CASSFYTSSGVSYNEQFF. In DNA form, the CDR3 reads TGTGCCAGCAGCTTCTACACCTCAAGCGGGGTTAGTTACAATGAGCAGTTCTTC.